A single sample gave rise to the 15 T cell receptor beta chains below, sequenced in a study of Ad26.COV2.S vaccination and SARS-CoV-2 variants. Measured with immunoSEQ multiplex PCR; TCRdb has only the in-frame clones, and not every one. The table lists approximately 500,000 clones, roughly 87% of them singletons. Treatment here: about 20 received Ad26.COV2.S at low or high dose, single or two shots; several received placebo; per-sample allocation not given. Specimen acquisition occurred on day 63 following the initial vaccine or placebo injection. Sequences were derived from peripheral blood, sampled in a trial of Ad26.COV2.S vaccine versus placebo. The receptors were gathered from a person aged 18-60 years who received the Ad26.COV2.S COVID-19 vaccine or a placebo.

The CDR3 loop reads CASSSLGTGIHEQYF. DNA of the CDR3: TGTGCCAGCAGTTCTCTTGGGACAGGGATCCACGAGCAGTACTTC. The V and J genes are TRBV28 and TRBJ2-7, with 9 positions matching TRBD1. Looked up from germline, CDR1 is MDHEN and CDR2 is SYDVKM. The J segment lost 5 bases and the V segment lost 4 bases, leaving 9 bases of the junction unmatched. The CDR3 contains 15 residues. The entire variable domain, with the rest obtained from reference TRBV28 and TRBJ2-7, is as follows: DVKVTQSSRYLVKRTGEKVFLECVQDMDHENMFWYRQDPGLGLRLIYFSYDVKMKEKGDIPEGYSVSREKKERFSLILESASTNQTSMYLCASSSLGTGIHEQYFGPGTRLTVT.

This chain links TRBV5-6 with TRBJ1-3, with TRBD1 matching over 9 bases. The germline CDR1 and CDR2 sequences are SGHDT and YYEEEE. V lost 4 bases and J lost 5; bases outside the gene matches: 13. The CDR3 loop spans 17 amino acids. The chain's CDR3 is CASSQDPGQGWRNTIYF. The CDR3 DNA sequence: TGTGCCAGCAGCCAAGATCCGGGACAGGGTTGGAGAAACACCATATATTTT.

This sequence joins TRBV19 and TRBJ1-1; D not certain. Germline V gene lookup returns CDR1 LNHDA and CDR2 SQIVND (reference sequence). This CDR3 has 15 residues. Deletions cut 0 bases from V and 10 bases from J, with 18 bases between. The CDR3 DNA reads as TGTGCCAGTAGTATAGATACCATCCAGAAGGCGGGAGCTTTCTTT. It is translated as CASSIDTIQKAGAFF.

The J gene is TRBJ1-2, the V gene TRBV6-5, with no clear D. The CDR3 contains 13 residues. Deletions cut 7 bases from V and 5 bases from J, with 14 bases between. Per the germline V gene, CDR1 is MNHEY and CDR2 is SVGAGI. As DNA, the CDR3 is TGTGCCAGCACGTCCACCGGTGGATATGGCTACACCTTC. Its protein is CASTSTGGYGYTF.

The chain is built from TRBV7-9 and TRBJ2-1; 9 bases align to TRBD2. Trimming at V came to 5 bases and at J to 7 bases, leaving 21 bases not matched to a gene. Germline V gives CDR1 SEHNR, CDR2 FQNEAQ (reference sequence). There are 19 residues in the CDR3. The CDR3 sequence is CASSPLPRLVAGVDNEQFF. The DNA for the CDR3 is TGTGCCAGCAGCCCACTGCCTCGATTGGTAGCGGGAGTGGATAATGAGCAGTTCTTC. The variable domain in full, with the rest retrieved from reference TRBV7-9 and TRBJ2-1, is DTGVSQNPRHKITKRGQNVTFRCDPISEHNRLYWYRQTLGQGPEFLTYFQNEAQLEKSRLLSDRFSAERPKGSFSTLEIQRTEQGDSAMYLCASSPLPRLVAGVDNEQFFGPGTRLTVL.

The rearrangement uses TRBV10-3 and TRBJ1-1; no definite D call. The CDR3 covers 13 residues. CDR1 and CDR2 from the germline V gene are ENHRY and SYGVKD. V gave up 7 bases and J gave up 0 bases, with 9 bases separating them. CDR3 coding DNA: TGTGCCATCAATTCGGGATTGAACACTGAAGCTTTCTTT. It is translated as CAINSGLNTEAFF.

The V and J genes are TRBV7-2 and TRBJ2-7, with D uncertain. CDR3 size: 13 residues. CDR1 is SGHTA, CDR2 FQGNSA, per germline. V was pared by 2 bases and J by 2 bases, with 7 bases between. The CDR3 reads CASSLIIPYEQYF. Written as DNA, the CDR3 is TGTGCCAGCAGCTTAATAATCCCCTACGAGCAGTACTTC.

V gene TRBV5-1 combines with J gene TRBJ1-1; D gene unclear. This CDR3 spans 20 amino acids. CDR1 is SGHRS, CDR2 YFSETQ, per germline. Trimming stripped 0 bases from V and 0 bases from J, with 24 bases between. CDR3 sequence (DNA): TGCGCCAGCAGCTTGGCCGGGCAGGTTCGGCTTGGGAGTATGAACACTGAAGCTTTCTTT. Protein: CASSLAGQVRLGSMNTEAFF.

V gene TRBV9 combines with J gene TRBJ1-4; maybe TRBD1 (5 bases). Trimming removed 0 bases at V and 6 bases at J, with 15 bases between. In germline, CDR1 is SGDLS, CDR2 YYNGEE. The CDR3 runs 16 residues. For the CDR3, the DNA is TGTGCCAGCAGCGTAGCTCCCAGGCAGGGTGATGAAAAACTGTTTTTT. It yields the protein CASSVAPRQGDEKLFF.

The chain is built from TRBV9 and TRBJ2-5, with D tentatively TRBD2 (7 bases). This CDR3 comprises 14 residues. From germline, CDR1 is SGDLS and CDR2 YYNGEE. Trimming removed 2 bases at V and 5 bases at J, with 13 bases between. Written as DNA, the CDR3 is TGTGCCAGCAGCGTTGGGGGGGCGGCTGAGACCCAGTACTTC. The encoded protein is CASSVGGAAETQYF.

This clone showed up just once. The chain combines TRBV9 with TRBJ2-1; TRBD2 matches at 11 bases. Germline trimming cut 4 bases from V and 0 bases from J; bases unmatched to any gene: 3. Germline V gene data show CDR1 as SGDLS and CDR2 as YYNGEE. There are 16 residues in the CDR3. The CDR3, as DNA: TGTGCCAGCAGCCATGGGACTAGCGGCTCCTACAATGAGCAGTTCTTC. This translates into CASSHGTSGSYNEQFF.

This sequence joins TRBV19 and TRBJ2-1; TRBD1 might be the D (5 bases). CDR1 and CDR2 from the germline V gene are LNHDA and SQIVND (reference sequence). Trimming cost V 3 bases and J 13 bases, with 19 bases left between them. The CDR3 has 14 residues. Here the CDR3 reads CASSIQGVATSQFF. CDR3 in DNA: TGTGCCAGTAGTATCCAGGGCGTGGCGACGAGTCAGTTCTTC.

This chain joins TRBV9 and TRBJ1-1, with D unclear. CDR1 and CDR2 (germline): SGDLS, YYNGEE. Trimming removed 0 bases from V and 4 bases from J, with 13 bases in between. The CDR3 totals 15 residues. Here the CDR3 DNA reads TGTGCCAGCAGCGTAGGGCCGGCGCCGCGCACTGAAGCTTTCTTT. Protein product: CASSVGPAPRTEAFF.

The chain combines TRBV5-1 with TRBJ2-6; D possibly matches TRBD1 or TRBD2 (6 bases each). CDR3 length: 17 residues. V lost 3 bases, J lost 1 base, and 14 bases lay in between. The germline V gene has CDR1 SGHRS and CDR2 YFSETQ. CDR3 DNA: TGCGCCAGCAGCTCCGGGGGCTCGACATCTGGGGCCAACGTCCTGACTTTC. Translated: CASSSGGSTSGANVLTF.

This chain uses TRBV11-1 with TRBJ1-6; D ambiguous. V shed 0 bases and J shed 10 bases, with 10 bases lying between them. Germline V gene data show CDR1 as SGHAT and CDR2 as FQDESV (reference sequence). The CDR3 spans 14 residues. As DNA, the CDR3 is TGTGCCAGCAGCTTAGCGGGAGGGTTCTCACCCCTCCACTTT. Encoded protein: CASSLAGGFSPLHF. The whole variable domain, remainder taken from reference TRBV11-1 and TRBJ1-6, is EAEVAQSPRYKITEKSQAVAFWCDPISGHATLYWYRQILGQGPELLVQFQDESVVDDSQLPKDRFSAERLKGVDSTLKIQPAELGDSAMYLCASSLAGGFSPLHFGNGTRLTVT.